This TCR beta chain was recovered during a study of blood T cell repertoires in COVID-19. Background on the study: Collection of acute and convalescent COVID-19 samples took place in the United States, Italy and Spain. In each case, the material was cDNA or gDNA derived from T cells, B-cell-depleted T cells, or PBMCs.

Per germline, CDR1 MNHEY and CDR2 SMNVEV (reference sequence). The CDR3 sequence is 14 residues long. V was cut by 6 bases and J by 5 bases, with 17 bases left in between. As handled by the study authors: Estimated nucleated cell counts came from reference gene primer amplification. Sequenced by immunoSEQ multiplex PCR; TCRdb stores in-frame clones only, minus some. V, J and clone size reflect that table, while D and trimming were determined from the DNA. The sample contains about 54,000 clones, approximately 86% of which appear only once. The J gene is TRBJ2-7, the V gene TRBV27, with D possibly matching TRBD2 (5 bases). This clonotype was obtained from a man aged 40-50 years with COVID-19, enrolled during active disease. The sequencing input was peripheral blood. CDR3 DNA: TGTGCCAGCAGCCTAAGGACTTCGGCCCACGAGCAGTACTTC. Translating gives CASSLRTSAHEQYF.